What follows are 10 T cell receptor beta chains derived from one specimen sequenced in a study of identical twins. In TCRdb, the 5' RACE reads were re-called with MiXCR into one record per CDR3 protein. There are around 570,000 distinct CDR3 sequences in the sample; more than 9% occur only once, and roughly 3% lies in the top ten. This sample was shared with a second study, whose subject was yellow fever vaccine responses in identical twins.

The sample consisted of PBMCs. The receptors derive from a woman aged 18-30 years in good health.

This clonotype appeared many times. The CDR3 sequence: CASSPSRAGFSNQPQHF. The CDR3 DNA follows: TGTGCCAGCAGCCCCTCCCGCGCGGGGTTTAGCAATCAGCCCCAGCATTTT. V is TRBV7-2 and J is TRBJ1-5; D call uncertain. The ends were cut back, 5 bases at V and 0 bases at J, with 17 bases in the middle. Germline CDR1 is SGHTA and CDR2 is FQGNSA. The length of the CDR3 is 17 residues.

This clonotype was counted between two and nine times. This chain uses TRBV9 with TRBJ2-1, with TRBD2 matching over 8 bases. J lost 5 bases, V lost 2 bases, and 6 bases had no gene match. The CDR3 loop spans 15 amino acids. Germline CDR1 is SGDLS and CDR2 is YYNGEE. Here the CDR3 reads CASSVVAGPNNEQFF. The CDR3 DNA reads TGTGCCAGCAGCGTCGTAGCGGGACCTAACAATGAGCAGTTCTTC.

The V call is TRBV29-1, the J call TRBJ1-1, with 7 bases lining up with TRBD1. The germline V gene has CDR1 SQVTM and CDR2 ANQGSEA. Unmatched junction bases numbered 13, after V lost 2 bases and J lost 7 bases. This CDR3 has 15 residues. The CDR3 loop reads CSVERQGGPLGEAFF. The DNA of the CDR3 is TGCAGCGTTGAAAGGCAGGGGGGCCCACTTGGTGAAGCTTTCTTT.

This clonotype was seen a handful of times. V usage is TRBV9 and J usage is TRBJ2-7; tentatively, D is TRBD2 (6 bases). Germline assignment: CDR1 SGDLS and CDR2 YYNGEE. V was shortened by 0 bases and J by 0 bases, with 13 bases between the two germline ends. The CDR3 loop spans 16 amino acids. The CDR3: CASSVAAGPPSYEQYF. CDR3 in DNA: TGTGCCAGCAGCGTAGCGGCGGGACCCCCCTCCTACGAGCAGTACTTC.

The chain joins TRBV6-5 to TRBJ2-4; 9 nucleotides align to TRBD1. The CDR3 totals 15 residues. CDR1 MNHEY and CDR2 SVGAGI come from the germline V gene. The V and J ends lost 5 bases and 0 bases, in that order; junction bases with no gene match: 2. The DNA for the CDR3 is TGTGCCAGCAGTAACAGGGGGCTAGCCAAAAACATTCAGTACTTC. It specifies CASSNRGLAKNIQYF.

This clonotype was counted between two and nine times. The chain recombines TRBV29-1 with TRBJ1-1; D is perhaps TRBD1 (5 bases). Looked up from germline, CDR1 is SQVTM and CDR2 is ANQGSEA. The CDR3 has 14 amino acids. Deletions cut 3 bases from V and 1 base from J, with 12 bases between. DNA of the CDR3: TGCAGCGTTGATGGTGGACACTCGAACACTGAAGCTTTCTTT. Translated: CSVDGGHSNTEAFF.

The sample holds a few counts of this clonotype. The chain links TRBV7-2 to TRBJ2-6; no clear D gene. The length of the CDR3 is 15 residues. V lost 1 base, J lost 5 bases, and 9 bases lay in between. Germline V CDR1 and CDR2: SGHTA, FQGNSA. The CDR3: CASSLDAQRANVLTF. The CDR3 bases are TGTGCCAGCAGCTTAGATGCGCAACGGGCCAACGTCCTGACTTTC.

The chain carries TRBV27 and TRBJ2-7; no reliable D call. This CDR3 region has 14 residues. V was clipped by 2 bases and J by 4 bases, with 12 bases between them. The germline V gene encodes CDR1 MNHEY and CDR2 SMNVEV (reference sequence). The CDR3 loop reads CASSLTAWEYEQYF. The CDR3 DNA is TGTGCCAGCAGTTTAACGGCGTGGGAATACGAGCAGTACTTC.

The chain uses TRBV20-1 and TRBJ2-7; D not certain. The CDR3 runs 10 residues. From germline, CDR1 is DFQATT and CDR2 SNEGSKA (reference sequence). V was cut by 6 bases and J by 4 bases, with 7 bases left in between. Written as DNA, the CDR3 is TGCAGTGCCATTTCTTACGAGCAGTACTTC. Its protein product is CSAISYEQYF.

This clonotype was observed many times. Its ends do not fully match the called genes, so a read error is possible. The rearrangement links TRBV7-7 to TRBJ2-5; D not resolved. Germline CDR1 is SSHAT and CDR2 is FNYEAQ (reference sequence). The CDR3 has 15 amino acids. CDR3 bases: TGTGCTAGCAGCTGGGGTGACGGACCCCAAGAGACCCAGTACTTC. Translation: CASSWGDGPQETQYF.